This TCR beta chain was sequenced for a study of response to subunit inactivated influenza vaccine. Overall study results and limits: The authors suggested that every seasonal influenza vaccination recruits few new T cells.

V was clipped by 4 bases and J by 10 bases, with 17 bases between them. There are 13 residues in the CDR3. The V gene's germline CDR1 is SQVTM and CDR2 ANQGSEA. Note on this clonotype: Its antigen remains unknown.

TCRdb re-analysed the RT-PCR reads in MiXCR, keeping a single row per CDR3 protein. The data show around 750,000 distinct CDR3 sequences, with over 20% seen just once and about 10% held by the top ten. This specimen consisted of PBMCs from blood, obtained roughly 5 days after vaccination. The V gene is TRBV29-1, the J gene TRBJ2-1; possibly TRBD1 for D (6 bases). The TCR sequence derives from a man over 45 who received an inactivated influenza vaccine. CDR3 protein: CSVGGLPTGEQFF. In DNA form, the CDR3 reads TGCAGCGTTGGAGGACTCCCTACAGGGGAGCAGTTCTTC.